This TCR beta chain was profiled in a study of blood T cells in healthy people across ages. This clonotype was picked up a small number of times. The V gene lost 5 bases and the J gene lost 7 bases, with 8 bases spanning the gap. The germline V gene encodes CDR1 MDHEN and CDR2 SYDVKM. CDR3 length: 11 amino acids. Approximately 9.4 milliliters was the volume of peripheral blood drawn from each donor. Primers used in a second PCR of roughly 7 to 12 cycles were a sample-barcoded 5' primer and a J-beta primer mix. TCRdb recomputed calls from the 5' RACE reads with MiXCR, one row per CDR3 protein. The sample holds fewer than 800,000 distinct CDR3 sequences, approximately 21% seen once.

The sequence was collected from a man between 65 and 85 years old in good health. Sequencing was done on a sample of blood. The chain carries TRBV28 and TRBJ1-2, with D maybe TRBD1 (5 bases). The CDR3 loop reads CASSPDIGYTF. The CDR3 bases are TGTGCCAGCAGTCCGGACATTGGCTACACCTTC.